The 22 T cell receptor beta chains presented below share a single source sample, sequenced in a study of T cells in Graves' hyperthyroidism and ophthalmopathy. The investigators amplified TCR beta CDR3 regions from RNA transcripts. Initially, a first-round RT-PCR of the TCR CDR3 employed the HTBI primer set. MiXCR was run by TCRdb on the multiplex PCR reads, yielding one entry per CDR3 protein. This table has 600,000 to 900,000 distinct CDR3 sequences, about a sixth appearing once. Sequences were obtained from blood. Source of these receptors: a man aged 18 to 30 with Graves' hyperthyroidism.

CDR3 residues: CASSLQGTTVTDTQYF. In DNA form, the CDR3 reads TGCGCCAGCAGCTTGCAGGGGACTACCGTCACAGATACGCAGTATTTT. The chain recombines TRBV5-1 with TRBJ2-3; the D gene is possibly TRBD2 (7 bases). The length of the CDR3 is 16 residues. The germline V gene encodes CDR1 SGHRS and CDR2 YFSETQ. Trimming cost V 1 base and J 2 bases, with 14 bases left between them. Supplemented by reference TRBV5-1 and TRBJ2-3, the full variable domain reads KAGVTQTPRYLIKTRGQQVTLSCSPISGHRSVSWYQQTPGQGLQFLFEYFSETQRNKGNFPGRFSGRQFSNSRSEMNVSTLELGDSALYLCASSLQGTTVTDTQYFGPGTRLTVL.

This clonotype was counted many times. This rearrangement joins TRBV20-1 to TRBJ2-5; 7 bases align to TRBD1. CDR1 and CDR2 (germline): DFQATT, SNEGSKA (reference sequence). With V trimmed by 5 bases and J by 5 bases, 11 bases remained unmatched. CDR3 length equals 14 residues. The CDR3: CSAPRTGGQETQYF. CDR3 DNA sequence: TGCAGTGCTCCAAGGACAGGAGGTCAGGAGACCCAGTACTTC.

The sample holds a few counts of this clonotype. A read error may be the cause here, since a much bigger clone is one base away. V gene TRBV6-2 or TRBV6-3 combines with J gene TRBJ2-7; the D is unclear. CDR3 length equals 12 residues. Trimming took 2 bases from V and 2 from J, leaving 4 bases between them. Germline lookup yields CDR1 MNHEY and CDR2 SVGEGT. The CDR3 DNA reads TGTGCCAGCAGTTACAGTACCTACGAGCAGTACTTC. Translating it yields CASSYSTYEQYF.

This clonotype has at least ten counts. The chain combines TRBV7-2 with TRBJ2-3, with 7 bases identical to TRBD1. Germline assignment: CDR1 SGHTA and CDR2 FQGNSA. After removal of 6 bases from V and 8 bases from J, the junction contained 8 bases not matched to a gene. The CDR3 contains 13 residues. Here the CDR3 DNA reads TGTGCCAGCAGACGACAGGGAATGGGTACGCAGTATTTT. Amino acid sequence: CASRRQGMGTQYF. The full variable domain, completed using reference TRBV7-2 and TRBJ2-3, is GAGVSQSPSNKVTEKGKDVELRCDPISGHTALYWYRQSLGQGLEFLIYFQGNSAPDKSGLPSDRFSAERTGGSVSTLTIQRTQQEDSAVYLCASRRQGMGTQYFGPGTRLTVL.

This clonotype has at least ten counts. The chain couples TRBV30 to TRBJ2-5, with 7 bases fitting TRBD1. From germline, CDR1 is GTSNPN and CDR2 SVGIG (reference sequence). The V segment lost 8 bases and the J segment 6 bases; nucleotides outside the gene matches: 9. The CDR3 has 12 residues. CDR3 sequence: CALTRGRKTQYF. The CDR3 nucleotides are TGTGCCCTCACAAGGGGGCGGAAGACCCAGTACTTC.

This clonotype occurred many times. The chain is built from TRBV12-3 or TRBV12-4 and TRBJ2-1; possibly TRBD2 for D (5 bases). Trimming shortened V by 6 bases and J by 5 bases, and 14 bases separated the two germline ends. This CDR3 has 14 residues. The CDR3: CASSFYRRDNEQFF. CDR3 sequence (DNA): TGTGCCAGCAGCTTTTACCGGCGGGACAATGAGCAGTTCTTC.

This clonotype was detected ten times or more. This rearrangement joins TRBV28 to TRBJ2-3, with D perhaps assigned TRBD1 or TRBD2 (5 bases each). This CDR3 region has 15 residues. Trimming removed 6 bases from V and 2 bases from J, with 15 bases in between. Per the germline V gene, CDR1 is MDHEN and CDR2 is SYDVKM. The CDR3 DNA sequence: TGTGCCAGCAGCCCTCGTGGGGGTTTCACAGATACGCAGTATTTT. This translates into CASSPRGGFTDTQYF.

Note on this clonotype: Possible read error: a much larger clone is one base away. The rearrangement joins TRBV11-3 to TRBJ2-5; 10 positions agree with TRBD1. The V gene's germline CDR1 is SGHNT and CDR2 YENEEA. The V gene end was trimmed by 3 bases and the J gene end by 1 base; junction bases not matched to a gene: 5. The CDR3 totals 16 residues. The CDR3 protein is CASSFQGQGTQETQYF. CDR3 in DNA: TGTGCCAGCAGCTTTCAGGGACAGGGGACCCAAGAGACCCAGTACTTC.

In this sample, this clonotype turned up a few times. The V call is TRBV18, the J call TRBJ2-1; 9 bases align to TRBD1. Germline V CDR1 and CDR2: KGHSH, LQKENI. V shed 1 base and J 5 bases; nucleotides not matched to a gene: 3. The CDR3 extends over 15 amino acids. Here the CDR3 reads CASSPLGQGHNEQFF. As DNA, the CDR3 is TGTGCCAGCTCACCACTGGGACAGGGCCACAATGAGCAGTTCTTC.

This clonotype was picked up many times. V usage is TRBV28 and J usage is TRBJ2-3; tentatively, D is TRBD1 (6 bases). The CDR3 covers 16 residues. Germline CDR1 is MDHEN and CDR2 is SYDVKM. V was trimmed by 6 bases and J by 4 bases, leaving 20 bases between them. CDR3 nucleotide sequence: TGTGCCAGCAGGGAAATGGGCAGGGGTGGTCCAGATACGCAGTATTTT. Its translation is CASREMGRGGPDTQYF.

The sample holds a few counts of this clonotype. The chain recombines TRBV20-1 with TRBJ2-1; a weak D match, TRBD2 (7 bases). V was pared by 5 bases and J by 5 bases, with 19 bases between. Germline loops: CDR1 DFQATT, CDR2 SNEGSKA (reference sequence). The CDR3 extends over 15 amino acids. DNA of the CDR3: TGCAGTGCTTGGGTATTCGGGCGGGGGCACAATGAGCAGTTCTTC. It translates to CSAWVFGRGHNEQFF.

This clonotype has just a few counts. DNA for the CDR3: TGTGCCAGCAGTGAAATCGGCCAGCTAGCCAAAAACATTCAGTACTTC. This codes for CASSEIGQLAKNIQYF. This sequence joins TRBV6-1 and TRBJ2-4; no reliable D call. CDR1 is MNHNS, CDR2 SASEGT, per germline. The CDR3 covers 16 residues. The ends were cut back, 2 bases at V and 0 bases at J, with 11 bases in the middle.

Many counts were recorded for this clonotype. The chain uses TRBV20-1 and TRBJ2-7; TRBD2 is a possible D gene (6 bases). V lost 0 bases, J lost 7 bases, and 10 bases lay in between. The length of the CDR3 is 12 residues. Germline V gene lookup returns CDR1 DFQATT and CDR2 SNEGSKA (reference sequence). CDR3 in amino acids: CSARDGGEEQYF. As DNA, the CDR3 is TGCAGTGCTAGAGACGGCGGGGAAGAGCAGTACTTC.

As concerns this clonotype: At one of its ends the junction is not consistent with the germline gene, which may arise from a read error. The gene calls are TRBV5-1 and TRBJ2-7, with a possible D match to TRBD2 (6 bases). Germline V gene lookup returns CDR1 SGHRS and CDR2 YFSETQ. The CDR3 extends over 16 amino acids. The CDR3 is CASSLGGVPNPYEQYF. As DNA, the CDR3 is TGTGCCAGCAGCTTGGGGGGAGTCCCGAATCCCTACGAGCAGTACTTC.

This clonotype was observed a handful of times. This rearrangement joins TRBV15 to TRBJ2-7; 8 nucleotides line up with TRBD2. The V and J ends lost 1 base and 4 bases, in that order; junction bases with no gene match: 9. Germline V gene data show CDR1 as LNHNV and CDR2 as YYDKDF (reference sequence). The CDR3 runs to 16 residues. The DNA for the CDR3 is TGTGCCACCAGCAGAGCTACCGGGACTAGAGTTTACGAGCAGTACTTC. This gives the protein CATSRATGTRVYEQYF.

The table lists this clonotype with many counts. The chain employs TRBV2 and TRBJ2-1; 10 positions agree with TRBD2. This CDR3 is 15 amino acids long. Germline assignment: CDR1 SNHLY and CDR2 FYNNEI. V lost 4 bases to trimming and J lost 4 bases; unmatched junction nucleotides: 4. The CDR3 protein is CASSALAGVYNEQFF. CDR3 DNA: TGTGCCAGCAGTGCGCTAGCGGGAGTATACAATGAGCAGTTCTTC.

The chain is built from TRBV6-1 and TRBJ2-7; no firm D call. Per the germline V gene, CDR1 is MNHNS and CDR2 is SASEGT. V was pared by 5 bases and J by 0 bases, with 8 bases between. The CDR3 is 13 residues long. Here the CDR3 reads CASSYQSSYEQYF. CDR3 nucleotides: TGTGCCAGCAGTTACCAGAGCTCCTACGAGCAGTACTTC.

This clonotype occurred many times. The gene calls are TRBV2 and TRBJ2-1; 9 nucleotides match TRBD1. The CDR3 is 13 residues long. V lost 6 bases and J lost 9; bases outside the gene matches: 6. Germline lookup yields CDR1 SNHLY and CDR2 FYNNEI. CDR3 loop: CASSGQGLGEQFF. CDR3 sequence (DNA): TGTGCCAGCAGCGGACAGGGGTTAGGTGAGCAGTTCTTC.

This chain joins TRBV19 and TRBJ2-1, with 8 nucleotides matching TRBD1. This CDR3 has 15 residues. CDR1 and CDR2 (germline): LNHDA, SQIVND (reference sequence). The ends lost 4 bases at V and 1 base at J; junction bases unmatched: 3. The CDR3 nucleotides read TGTGCCAGTAGTACCGGGACAGGATCCTACAATGAGCAGTTCTTC. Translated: CASSTGTGSYNEQFF.

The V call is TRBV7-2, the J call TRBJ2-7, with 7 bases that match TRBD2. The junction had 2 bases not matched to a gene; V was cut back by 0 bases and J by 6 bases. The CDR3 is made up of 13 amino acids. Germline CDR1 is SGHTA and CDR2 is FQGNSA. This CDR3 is CASSLAPGGEQYF. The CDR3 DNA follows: TGTGCCAGCAGCTTAGCGCCGGGGGGCGAGCAGTACTTC.

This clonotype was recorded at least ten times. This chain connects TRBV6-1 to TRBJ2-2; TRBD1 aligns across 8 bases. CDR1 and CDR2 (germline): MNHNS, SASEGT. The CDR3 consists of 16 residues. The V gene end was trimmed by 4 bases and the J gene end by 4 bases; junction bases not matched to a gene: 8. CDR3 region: CASSGARGRGTGELFF. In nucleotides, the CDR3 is TGTGCCAGCAGTGGGGCCAGGGGGCGAGGCACCGGGGAGCTGTTTTTT.

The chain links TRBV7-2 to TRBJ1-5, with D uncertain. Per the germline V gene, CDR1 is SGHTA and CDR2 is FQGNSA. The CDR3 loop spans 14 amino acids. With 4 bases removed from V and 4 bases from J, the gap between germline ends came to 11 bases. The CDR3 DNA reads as TGTGCCAGCAGCTCCGGACTTACTAATCAGCCCCAGCATTTT. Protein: CASSSGLTNQPQHF.